One TCR beta chain is described in this entry. Its cognate antigen has yet to be identified. No much larger clone exists at a distance of one base, and base qualities are not known. The cohort was made up of 666 healthy bone marrow donors. Cohort members were all nominally healthy when sampled, although unrecorded immune exposures were likely present. The donor tested CMV seropositive and was one of the 289 seropositive cohort members. Every donor gave a peripheral blood sample, and the peripheral blood mononuclear cells from that sample were used for TCR beta sequencing. Genomic DNA was extracted from the blood cell samples with the Qiagen DNeasy Blood Extraction Kit. Library prep was done by the immunoSEQ multiplex PCR assay. The multiplex PCR relied on a mix of 60 forward primers for TCR Vbeta segments and 13 reverse primers for TCR Jbeta segments. A multiplex PCR assay on genomic DNA amplified the CDR3 region of rearranged TCR beta genes. Amplified TCR beta libraries were sequenced as 87-base-pair reads on the Illumina HiSeq System. Per the original workflow: A later analysis tallied around 87 million unique TCR beta chains across the 666 repertoires, and some 12 million of those chains were shared by two or more donors. Raw reads were error-corrected and collapsed into unique sequences by a nearest-neighbor algorithm in which closely related sequences were merged to remove PCR and sequencing errors. V, D and J gene segments were assigned by aligning CDR3 sequences to IMGT reference sequences. For a sequence to be retained, a match of at least six nucleotides to both a V gene segment and a J gene segment was required. Rearrangements were called productive when the CDR3 lacked stop codons and stayed in frame with V and J; all others were non-productive. Following IMGT convention, CDR3 was defined as the stretch from the second conserved V-encoded cysteine to the conserved J-encoded phenylalanine. The earlier analysis of about 530 of the donors excluded any sequence lacking an unambiguous match to a single V gene segment. In an earlier analysis of a few hundred of the donors, V segments were called functional above 56.7% productive rearrangements and were called segregating when the between-donor standard deviation exceeded 5%. A statistical classification framework was developed to diagnose cytomegalovirus status using the catalog of TCR beta chain sequences. In a later analysis, TCR nucleotide sequences were compared against IMGT/GENE-DB human TR gene sequences so that V and J genes could be assigned. In a later analysis, CDR3 sequences and most-parsimonious VDJ recombination scenarios were assigned using the TCRdist pipeline. In a later analysis, each TCR beta chain was defined by its CDR3 amino acid sequence together with its V-gene family, and reads without a unique V-gene family were excluded. To address suspected cross-contamination and a sequencing artifact, a later analysis removed a few hundred highly shared, low-generation-probability nucleotide sequences. A later analysis calculated a clonal expansion index for each public chain from normalized within-repertoire ranks of inferred template counts. A later analysis computed generation probabilities with a VDJ recombination model fitted to out-of-frame rearrangements, and checked the results against IGoR. A later analysis scored TCR-TCR, TCR-HLA and TCR-CMV co-occurrence with hypergeometric tests, applying a repertoire-size bias correction to TCR pairs. False discovery rates were estimated in a later analysis by permuting HLA or CMV assignments 20 times. In a later analysis, co-occurring TCRs were grouped with DBSCAN, and TCRdist sequence similarity was added when clustering was performed within HLA-allele-positive subsets. Repertoires with fewer than 30,000 or more than 120,000 public chains, plus five repertoires with anomalous nucleotide sharing, were excluded from co-occurrence clustering. The clones in this table, taken by TCRdb from immuneACCESS, are in-frame only. Not every clone is retained; where verified, under half of the shortfall comes from an unresolved V gene, and the cause of the rest is unknown. D and trimming were read from the DNA, whereas the V and J calls and clone size are those reported in that table. A total of 140,000 to 150,000 clones appear in this sample, around 80% of them only once. The top ten clonotypes cover around 4.5% of the sample.

The entry originates in a study of cytomegalovirus exposure and HLA in healthy donors (TCRdb year 2017). Looking at the study overall: In an earlier analysis of approximately 640 of the donors, 250 to 350 Gb of sequence data and 120 million or so unique TCR beta sequences from about 179 million T cells were reported. To decide whether each TCR beta V gene segment behaved as functional or pseudogenic, an earlier analysis of some 580 of the donors relied on high-throughput TCR beta sequencing. Because of strong linkage in the cohort, roughly five DR-DQ haplotypes were treated as single units for association and clustering. HLA typing covered class I and class II loci at four-digit resolution. The T cell repertoires of 666 subjects were profiled by immunosequencing and related to cytomegalovirus serostatus. An early release covering about 600 HLA-typed donors comprised about 300 gigabases of sequencing data and 65 million to 100 million unique TCR sequences. Donor age, sex, ethnicity and CMV serostatus were compiled together with the repertoire data. In addition to the first cohort of 666 subjects, a separate validation cohort of approximately 130 different subjects was used. All discovery cohort repertoires had been generated on a single sequencing platform. The study combined high-throughput TCR immunosequencing, statistical association of individual TCRs with disease status, and machine learning to predict cytomegalovirus infection status. The later analysis used no new phenotypic data to find candidate immune exposures, relying instead on TCR beta sequences and their occurrence across donors. Typing coverage varied by locus: roughly 629-640 donors for A, B, C, DRB1 and DQB1; more than 500 for DQA1; 606 for DPA1; roughly 450 for DPB1. Genome-wide SNP genotypes for about 65% of the 666 donors were used in a later genetic analysis, which treated that subset as a discovery cohort. In a later analysis, previously published TCR beta repertoires from 670 or so donors were re-analyzed and high-resolution HLA genotyping was added so that TCR occurrence patterns could be studied. Among almost 400 genotyped donors of the cohort, an average of approximately 250,000 unique TCR beta nucleotide sequences were sequenced per donor, around 20% of them non-productive. Of the roughly 400 genotyped donors, 75% to 85% were placed in the genetic ancestry cluster associated with self-reported Caucasian donors. The aim of the study was to test whether cataloging public T cell receptors could identify signatures of past pathogen exposure. General study outcomes and caveats: In a later genetic analysis, a missense DCLRE1C variant was associated with V-gene and J-gene trimming of TCR beta chains, and the association was replicated in an independent cohort. A further reported finding was that TCR beta sequences accurately predicted the HLA-A and HLA-B alleles for most subjects in the first cohort. In a later analysis, most CMV-associated TCR beta chains were found to appear HLA-restricted, with HLA associations seemingly driven largely by CMV exposure. Roughly uniform sequencing depth across donors was assumed in presence/absence analyses, although this assumption may not hold. HLA typing was unavailable for some donors at each locus, so association tests used only the typed subset. A total of 150 to 200 TCR beta chains were listed by the study as associated with cytomegalovirus. In a later analysis, several top co-occurrence clusters were reported to appear linked to parvovirus B19, influenza, CMV and Epstein-Barr virus. The only immune exposure information available for the cohort was CMV serostatus. Linkage disequilibrium might explain the correlated functional status among segregating V segments, but an unknown experimental factor could not be excluded. In a later analysis, the rate of TCR association differed among HLA loci, with DRB1 alleles having the most associated TCRs and HLA-C alleles having the fewest. In an earlier analysis of about 600 of the donors, most TCR beta V segments appeared in productive rearrangements about 90% or about 30% of the time, broadly matching IMGT annotations. In both the original and validation cohorts, the classifier was reported to diagnose cytomegalovirus status with high specificity and sensitivity. At a false discovery rate of 0.05, a later analysis linked some 18,000 TCR beta sequences to specific HLA alleles. The sequencing pipeline was judged likely to have produced a cluster of highly shared sequence variants as a technical artifact. According to the authors, the approach could potentially be generalized to other disease states and immunological phenotypes. Most TCR sequences were seen in very few donors, while some public TCRs were found in many individuals. In vitro tests confirmed that a few of the cytomegalovirus-associated TCR beta chains recognize cytomegalovirus antigens. According to a later genetic analysis, donors in an Asian-associated ancestry cluster had fewer N-insertions in productive TCRs than the approximately 700-donor mean. In a later analysis, HLA-associated TCR beta chains were found to be more clonally expanded and to have lower generation probabilities than equally common non-associated chains. The earlier analysis of 587 of the donors excluded 15 to 20 rarely observed V segments, including chromosome 9 orphons, because counts were too low. When HLA alleles, especially DR and DQ, strongly co-occurred, attributing TCR associations to individual alleles was difficult. The cohort was sequenced for TCR beta chains only, and without alpha or paired-chain data the features that could be detected were limited. Some IMGT-functional V segments, including TRBV6-2 and TRBV6-3, could not be told apart with the 87-base-pair reads, so those segments were excluded.

The germline V gene (reference sequence) specifies LNHDA as CDR1 and SQIVND as CDR2. For this chain, trimming is 3 bases at the V end and 4 bases at the J end, and the number of junction bases without a gene match is 8. Including cysteine and phenylalanine, the CDR3 has 16 amino acids. Only the CDR3 DNA is retained, 48 bases long and in frame from the first base. The rearranged segments are TRBV19 and TRBJ2-5; the junction holds 10 bases that match TRBD1. The sample comprised PBMCs. This TCR was recovered from a woman aged 40-49 years in good health and CMV-seropositive. The CDR3 is CASSIGSGQGPETQYF. The DNA sequence is given as TGTGCCAGTAGTATTGGCTCGGGACAGGGGCCAGAGACCCAGTACTTC.